These 9 T cell receptor beta chains were sequenced from one sample in a study of blood T cell repertoires in COVID-19 (dated by TCRdb to the early 2020s). The library was prepared using the immunoSEQ multiplex PCR assay. Here the immuneACCESS table is served through TCRdb, limited to in-frame sequences with V and J called. Missing clones are a known gap in these copies; in checked studies unresolved V genes cover under half, and the rest lacks a known reason. The sample includes approximately 230,000 clones, with 86% observed a single time. Around 1.8% of the sample is in the top ten clones. The sequenced sample consisted of PBMCs or T cells enriched from blood (not recorded which). The receptors here all came from a man in his forties or fifties who had recovered from COVID-19.

The V and J genes are TRBV6-1 and TRBJ1-2; D is perhaps TRBD1 (5 bases). CDR3 length: 15 residues. V lost 0 bases and J 3 bases, leaving 11 bases between the germline ends. Germline values: CDR1 MNHNS, CDR2 SASEGT. CDR3 in amino acids: CASSEAAGQDYGYTF. CDR3 nucleotide sequence: TGTGCCAGCAGTGAAGCGGCAGGGCAAGACTATGGCTACACCTTC.

A few counts support this clone. The chain employs TRBV11-3 and TRBJ1-2; a possible D gene is TRBD1 (6 bases). Trimming took 2 bases from V and 6 from J, leaving 10 bases between them. Per germline, CDR1 SGHNT and CDR2 YENEEA. This CDR3 region has 13 residues. The CDR3 nucleotides read TGTGCCAGCAGCTTATTCCAGGGGCATGGCTACACCTTC. Encoded protein: CASSLFQGHGYTF.

The chain has TRBV5-6 and TRBJ2-3, with D possibly matching TRBD1 (6 bases). V shed 5 bases and J shed 0 bases, with 10 bases lying between them. There are 14 residues in the CDR3. The germline V gene encodes CDR1 SGHDT and CDR2 YYEEEE. In nucleotides, the CDR3 is TGTGCCAGCAGTAGGGGGAGTAGCACAGATACGCAGTATTTT. Translating it yields CASSRGSSTDTQYF.

DNA for the CDR3: TGTGCCAGCATAACCGGAGCTAACTATGGCTACACCTTC. Its translation is CASITGANYGYTF. The V gene is TRBV28, the J gene TRBJ1-2; D remains unclear. Germline V CDR1 and CDR2: MDHEN, SYDVKM. V was pared by 7 bases and J by 0 bases, with 9 bases between. The CDR3 length is 13 residues.

The rearrangement joins TRBV30 to TRBJ2-6, with D perhaps matching TRBD1 (6 bases). Trimming took 3 bases from V and 1 from J, leaving 13 bases between them. The CDR3 consists of 16 residues. Germline V gene data show CDR1 as GTSNPN and CDR2 as SVGIG (reference sequence). CDR3 protein: CAWSGNRVSGANVLTF. The CDR3 DNA follows: TGTGCCTGGAGCGGCAACAGGGTATCTGGGGCCAACGTCCTGACTTTC.

V gene TRBV6-1 combines with J gene TRBJ1-2; 7 bases fit TRBD1. The junction had 15 bases not matched to a gene; V was cut back by 3 bases and J by 8 bases. Germline CDR1 reads MNHNS; CDR2 reads SASEGT. The CDR3 is made up of 16 amino acids. This CDR3 reads CASSEDLTGLSEGYTF. CDR3 nucleotide sequence: TGTGCCAGCAGTGAGGATCTGACAGGGCTAAGTGAGGGCTACACCTTC.

The chain uses TRBV29-1 and TRBJ2-3; possible D gene TRBD2, 6 bases. The V end lost 0 bases, the J end lost 4 bases, and 8 bases lay between the germline ends. The length of the CDR3 is 13 residues. CDR1 and CDR2 (germline): SQVTM, ANQGSEA. As DNA, the CDR3 is TGCAGCGTTGAAGAAGGGACTCCAGATACGCAGTATTTT. The encoded protein is CSVEEGTPDTQYF.

The chain uses TRBV15 and TRBJ2-1; TRBD2 might be the D (5 bases). V lost 4 bases and J lost 0, with 22 bases in between. The CDR3 runs to 19 residues. Germline CDR1 reads LNHNV; CDR2 reads YYDKDF (reference sequence). CDR3 amino acids: CATSKPGSIWPSSYNEQFF. The CDR3 region has the DNA TGTGCCACCAGCAAACCGGGAAGTATTTGGCCCAGCTCCTACAATGAGCAGTTCTTC.

V and J are TRBV14 and TRBJ2-5; 14 bases fit TRBD2. This CDR3 is built from 16 residues. With 5 bases clipped from V and 2 bases from J, the junction kept 4 bases outside the gene matches. Germline CDR1 SGHDN, CDR2 FVKESK. CDR3 bases: TGTGCCAGCAGCTCCCGACTAGCGGGGGGGCAAGAGACCCAGTACTTC. This translates into CASSSRLAGGQETQYF.